This T cell receptor (beta chain) comes out of a study of radiotherapy plus CTLA-4 blockade in lung cancer. Across the study: Objective response was observed in roughly 17% of patients, and disease control in 30% to 35%. Study results and limitations: Subsequent to radiotherapy plus ipilimumab, tumor-derived TCR clones underwent expansion in blood.

Concerning this clone itself: The antigen is not known.

Germline lookup yields CDR1 MRHNA and CDR2 SNTAGT. The CDR3 is 13 amino acids. V lost 6 bases, J lost 9 bases, and 5 bases stayed unmatched. Produced via immunoSEQ multiplex PCR; TCRdb's table is partial and in-frame only. This sample yields 90,000 to 130,000 clones, of which over 65% are seen a single time; around 3% belongs to the top ten. Patients had chemo-refractory metastatic non-small-cell lung cancer and received focal radiation plus CTLA-4 blockade that used ipilimumab. Sequences were derived from peripheral blood, sampled from a patient treated with radiotherapy plus ipilimumab. This chain joins TRBV6-4 and TRBJ1-2; 12 nucleotides align to TRBD1. The clonotype originates from a human donor with non-small cell lung cancer that progressed on radiotherapy plus ipilimumab. Some clones in this sample may be carry-over from other donors' samples. The DNA of the CDR3 is TGTGCCAGCAGCCCGGGACAGGGGGCTAGCTACACCTTC. This encodes CASSPGQGASYTF.